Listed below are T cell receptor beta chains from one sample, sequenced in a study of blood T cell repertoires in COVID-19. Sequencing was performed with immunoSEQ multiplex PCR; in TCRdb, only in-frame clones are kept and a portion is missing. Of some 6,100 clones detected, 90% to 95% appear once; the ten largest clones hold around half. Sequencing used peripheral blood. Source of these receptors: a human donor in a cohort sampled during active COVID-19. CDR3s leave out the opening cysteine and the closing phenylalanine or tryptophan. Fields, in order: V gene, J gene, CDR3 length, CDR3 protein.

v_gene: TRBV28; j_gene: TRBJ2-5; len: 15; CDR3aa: ASSLMDGTGVSETQY
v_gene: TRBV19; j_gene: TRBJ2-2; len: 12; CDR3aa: ASSYGGNTGELF
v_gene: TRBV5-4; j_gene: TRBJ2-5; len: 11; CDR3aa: ASTIGGQETQY
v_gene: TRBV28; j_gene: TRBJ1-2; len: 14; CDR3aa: ASSLLHEVEPYGYT
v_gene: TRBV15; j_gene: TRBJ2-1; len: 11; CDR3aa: ATSRDPSGVQF
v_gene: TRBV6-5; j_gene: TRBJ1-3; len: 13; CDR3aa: ASRAGQSSGNTIY
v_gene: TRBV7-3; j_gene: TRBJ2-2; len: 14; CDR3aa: ASSSYRGPGTGELF
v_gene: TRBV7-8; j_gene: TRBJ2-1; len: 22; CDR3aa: ASSRRRLRQGPLLGGSYPNEQF
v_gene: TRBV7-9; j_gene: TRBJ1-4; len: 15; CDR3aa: ASSLERAGRPNEKLF
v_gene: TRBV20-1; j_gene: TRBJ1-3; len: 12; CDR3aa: SASRQGAGNTIY
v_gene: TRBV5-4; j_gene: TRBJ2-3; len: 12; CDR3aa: ASSLELAGDTQY
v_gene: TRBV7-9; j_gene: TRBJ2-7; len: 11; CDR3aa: ASSLDQGHEQY
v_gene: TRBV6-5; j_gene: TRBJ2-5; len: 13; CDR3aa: ASRDGQGIVETQY
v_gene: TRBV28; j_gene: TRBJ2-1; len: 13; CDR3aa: ASSVAGGRNNEQF
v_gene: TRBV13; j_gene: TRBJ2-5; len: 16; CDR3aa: ASSIGQGARGRKETQY
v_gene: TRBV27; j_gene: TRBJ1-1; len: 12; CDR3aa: ASRLRGPNTEAF
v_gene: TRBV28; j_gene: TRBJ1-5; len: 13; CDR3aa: ASSGDRGGYQPQH
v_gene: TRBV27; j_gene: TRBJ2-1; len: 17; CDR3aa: ASSLSPDDPTSGRAYGF
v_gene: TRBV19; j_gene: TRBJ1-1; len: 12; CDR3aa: ASSTDRSSTEAF
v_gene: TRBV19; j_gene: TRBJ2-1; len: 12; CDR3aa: ASSIVSGNNEQF
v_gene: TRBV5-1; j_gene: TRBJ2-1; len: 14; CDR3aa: ASSLGGGGEYNEQF
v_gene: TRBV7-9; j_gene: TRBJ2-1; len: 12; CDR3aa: ASSLTSGSGEQF
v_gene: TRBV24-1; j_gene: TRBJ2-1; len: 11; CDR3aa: ATSDQGTATRF
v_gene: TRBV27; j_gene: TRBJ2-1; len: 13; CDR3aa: ASNALAGSYNEQF
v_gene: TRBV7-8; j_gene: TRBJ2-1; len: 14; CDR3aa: ASTPSDEGRVNEQF